This T cell receptor beta chain is from a study of PD-L1 blockade in urothelial cancer. Study-level background: Blood was evaluated 3 weeks (second dose) and 6 weeks after therapy began. Among blood samples, the median T cell count was some 140,000.

Time point specified: peripheral blood 6 weeks after treatment start. Samples were collected from each patient before treatment and during treatment. Each patient gave between 1 and 8 of them in total. Study-level points and caveats: Larger 3-week expansion of tumor-associated blood clones was seen in durable-benefit patients.

The CDR3 has 18 residues. In germline, CDR1 is PRHDT, CDR2 FYEKMQ (reference sequence). Germline trimming cut 5 bases from V and 7 bases from J; bases unmatched to any gene: 17. With respect to this clone: Its cognate antigen is unknown.

Repertoires were generated with immunoSEQ multiplex PCR, while TCRdb's copy carries only in-frame clones and drops some. The sample lists more than 40,000 clones, 83% occurring once. The TCR originated in a man aged 60-69 years with urothelial cancer. V usage is TRBV13 and J usage is TRBJ2-1, with 10 bases identical to TRBD2. Source: PBMCs, taken around atezolizumab (anti-PD-L1) treatment. The CDR3 DNA reads as TGTGCCAGCAGCCCCGGGGGGACTAGCGCCGGTCTTAGAAATGAGCAGTTCTTC. Translated: CASSPGGTSAGLRNEQFF.